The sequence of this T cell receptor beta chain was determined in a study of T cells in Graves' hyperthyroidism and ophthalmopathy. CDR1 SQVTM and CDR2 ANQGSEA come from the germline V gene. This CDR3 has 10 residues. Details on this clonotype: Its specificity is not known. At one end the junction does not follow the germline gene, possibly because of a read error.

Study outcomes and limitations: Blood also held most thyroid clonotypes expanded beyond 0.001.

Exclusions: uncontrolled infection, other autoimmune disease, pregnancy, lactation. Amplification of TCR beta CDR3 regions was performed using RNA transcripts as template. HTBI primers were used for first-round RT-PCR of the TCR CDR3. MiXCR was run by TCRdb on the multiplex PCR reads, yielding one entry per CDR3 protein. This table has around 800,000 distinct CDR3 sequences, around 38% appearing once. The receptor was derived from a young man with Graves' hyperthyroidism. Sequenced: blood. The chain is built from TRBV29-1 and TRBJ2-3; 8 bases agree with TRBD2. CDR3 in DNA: TGCAGCGTCCCCGGGACTAGACGGAATTTT. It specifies CSVPGTRRNF.